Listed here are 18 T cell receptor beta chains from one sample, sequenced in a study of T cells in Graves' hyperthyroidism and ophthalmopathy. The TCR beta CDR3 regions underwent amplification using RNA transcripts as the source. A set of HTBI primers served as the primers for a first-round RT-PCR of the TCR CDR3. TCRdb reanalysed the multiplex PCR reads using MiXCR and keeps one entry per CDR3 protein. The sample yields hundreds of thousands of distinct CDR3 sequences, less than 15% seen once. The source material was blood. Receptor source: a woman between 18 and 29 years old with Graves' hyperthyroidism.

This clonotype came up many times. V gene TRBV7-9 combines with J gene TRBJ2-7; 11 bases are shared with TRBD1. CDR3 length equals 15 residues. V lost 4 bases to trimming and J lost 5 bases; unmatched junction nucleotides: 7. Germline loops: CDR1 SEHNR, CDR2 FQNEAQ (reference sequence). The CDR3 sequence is CASSSPRTGGHEQYF. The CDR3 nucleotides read TGTGCCAGCAGCTCCCCCCGGACAGGGGGCCACGAGCAGTACTTC.

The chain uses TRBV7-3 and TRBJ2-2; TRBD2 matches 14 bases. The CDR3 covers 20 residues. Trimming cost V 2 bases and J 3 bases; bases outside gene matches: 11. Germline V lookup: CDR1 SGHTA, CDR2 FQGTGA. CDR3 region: CASSLWAPGLAGADTGELFF. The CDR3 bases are TGTGCCAGCAGCTTATGGGCCCCGGGACTAGCGGGAGCGGACACCGGGGAGCTGTTTTTT. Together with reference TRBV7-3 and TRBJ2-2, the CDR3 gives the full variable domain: GAGVSQTPSNKVTEKGKYVELRCDPISGHTALYWYRQSLGQGPEFLIYFQGTGAADDSGLPNDRFFAVRPEGSVSTLKIQRTERGDSAVYLCASSLWAPGLAGADTGELFFGEGSRLTVL.

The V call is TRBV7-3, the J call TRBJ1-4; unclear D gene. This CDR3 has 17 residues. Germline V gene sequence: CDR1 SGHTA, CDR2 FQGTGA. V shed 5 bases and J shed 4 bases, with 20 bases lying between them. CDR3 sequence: CASSPKGSMSYNEKLFF. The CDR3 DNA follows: TGTGCCAGCAGCCCGAAGGGCAGTATGAGCTATAATGAAAAACTGTTTTTT.

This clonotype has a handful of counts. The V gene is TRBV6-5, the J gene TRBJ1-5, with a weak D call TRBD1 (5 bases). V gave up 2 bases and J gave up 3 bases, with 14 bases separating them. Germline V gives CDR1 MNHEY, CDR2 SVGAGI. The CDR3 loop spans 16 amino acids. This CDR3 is CASSYAPGVANQPQHF. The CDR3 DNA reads TGTGCCAGCAGTTACGCCCCGGGGGTGGCCAATCAGCCCCAGCATTTT.

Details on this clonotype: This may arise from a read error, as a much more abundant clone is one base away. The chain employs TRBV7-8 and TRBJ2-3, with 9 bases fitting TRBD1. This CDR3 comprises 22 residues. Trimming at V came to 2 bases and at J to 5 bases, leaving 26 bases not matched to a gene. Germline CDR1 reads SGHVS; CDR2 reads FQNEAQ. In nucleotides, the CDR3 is TGTGCCAGCAGCTTACCATCAGGGGGATCGGAACACACAGGGGGCACGGGAGATACGCAGTATTTT. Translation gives CASSLPSGGSEHTGGTGDTQYF.

CDR3 in amino acids: CASNPRSEAYGYTF. The DNA of the CDR3 is TGTGCCAGCAACCCCCGCTCCGAGGCGTATGGCTACACCTTC. The chain has TRBV28 and TRBJ1-2, with unresolved D. Germline values: CDR1 MDHEN, CDR2 SYDVKM. Trimming removed 7 bases from V and 5 bases from J, with 17 bases in between. The CDR3 is 14 amino acids.

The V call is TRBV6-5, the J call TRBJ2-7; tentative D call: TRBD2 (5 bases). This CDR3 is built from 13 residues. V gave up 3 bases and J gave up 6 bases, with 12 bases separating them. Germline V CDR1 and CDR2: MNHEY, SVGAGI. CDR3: CASSYGGVGEQYF. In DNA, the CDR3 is TGTGCCAGCAGTTATGGAGGCGTGGGCGAGCAGTACTTC.

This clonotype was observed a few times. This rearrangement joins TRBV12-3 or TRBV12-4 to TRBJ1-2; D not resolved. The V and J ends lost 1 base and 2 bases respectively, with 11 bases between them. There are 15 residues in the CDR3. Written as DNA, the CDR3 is TGTGCCAGCAGTTTAGGTTCTCGGGGAAACTATGGCTACACCTTC. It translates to CASSLGSRGNYGYTF.

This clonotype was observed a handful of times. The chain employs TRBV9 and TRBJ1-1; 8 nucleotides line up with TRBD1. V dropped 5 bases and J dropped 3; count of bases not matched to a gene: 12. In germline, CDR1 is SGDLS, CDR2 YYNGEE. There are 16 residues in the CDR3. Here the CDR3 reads CASSVHPDRGYTEAFF. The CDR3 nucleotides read TGTGCCAGCAGTGTACATCCCGACAGGGGATACACTGAAGCTTTCTTT.

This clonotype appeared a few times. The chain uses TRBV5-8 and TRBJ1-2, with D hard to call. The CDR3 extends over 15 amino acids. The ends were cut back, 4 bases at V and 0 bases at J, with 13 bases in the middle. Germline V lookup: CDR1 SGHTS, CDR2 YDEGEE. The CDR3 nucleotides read TGTGCCAGCAGCCTGGCCCCCGCAGCTAACTATGGCTACACCTTC. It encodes CASSLAPAANYGYTF.

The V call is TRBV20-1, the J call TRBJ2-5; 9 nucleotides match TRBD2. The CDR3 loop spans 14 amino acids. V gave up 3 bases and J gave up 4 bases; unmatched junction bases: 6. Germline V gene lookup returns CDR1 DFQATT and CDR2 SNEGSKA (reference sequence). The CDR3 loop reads CSARWSGRSETQYF. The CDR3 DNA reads TGCAGTGCTAGGTGGAGCGGGAGGTCAGAGACCCAGTACTTC.

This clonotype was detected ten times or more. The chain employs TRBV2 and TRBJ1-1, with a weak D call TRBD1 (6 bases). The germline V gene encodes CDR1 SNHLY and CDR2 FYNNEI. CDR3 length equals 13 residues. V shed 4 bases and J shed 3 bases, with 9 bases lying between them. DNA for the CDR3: TGTGCCAGCAGTGCCGAGGGGGACACTGAAGCTTTCTTT. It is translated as CASSAEGDTEAFF. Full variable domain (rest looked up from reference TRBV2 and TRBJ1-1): EPEVTQTPSHQVTQMGQEVILRCVPISNHLYFYWYRQILGQKVEFLVSFYNNEISEKSEIFDDQFSVERPDGSNFTLKIRSTKLEDSAMYFCASSAEGDTEAFFGQGTRLTVV.

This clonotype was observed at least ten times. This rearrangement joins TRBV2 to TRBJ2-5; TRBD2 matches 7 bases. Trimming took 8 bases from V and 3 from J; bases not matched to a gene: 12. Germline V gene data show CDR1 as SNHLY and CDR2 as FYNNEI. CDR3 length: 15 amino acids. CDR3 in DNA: TGTGCCAGCGAGTTACTCGGGACTAAGAAAGAGACCCAGTACTTC. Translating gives CASELLGTKKETQYF.

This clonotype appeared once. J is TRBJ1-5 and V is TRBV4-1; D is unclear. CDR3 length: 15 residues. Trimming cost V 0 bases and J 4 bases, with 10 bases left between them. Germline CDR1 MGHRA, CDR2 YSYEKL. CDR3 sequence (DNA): TGCGCCAGCAGCCAAGATTATTACGGGAATCAGCCCCAGCATTTT. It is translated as CASSQDYYGNQPQHF.

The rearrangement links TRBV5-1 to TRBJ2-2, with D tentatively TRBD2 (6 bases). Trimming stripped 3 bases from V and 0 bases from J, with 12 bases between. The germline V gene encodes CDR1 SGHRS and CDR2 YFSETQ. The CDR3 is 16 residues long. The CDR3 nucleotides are TGCGCCAGCAGCTGGGAGGCGGGACCGAACACCGGGGAGCTGTTTTTT. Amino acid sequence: CASSWEAGPNTGELFF.

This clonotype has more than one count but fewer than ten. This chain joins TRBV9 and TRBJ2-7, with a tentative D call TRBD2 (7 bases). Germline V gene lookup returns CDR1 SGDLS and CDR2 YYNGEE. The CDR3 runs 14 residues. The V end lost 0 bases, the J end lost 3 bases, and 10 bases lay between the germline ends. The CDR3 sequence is CASSVAAGHYEQYF. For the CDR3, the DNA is TGTGCCAGCAGCGTAGCAGCGGGACACTACGAGCAGTACTTC.

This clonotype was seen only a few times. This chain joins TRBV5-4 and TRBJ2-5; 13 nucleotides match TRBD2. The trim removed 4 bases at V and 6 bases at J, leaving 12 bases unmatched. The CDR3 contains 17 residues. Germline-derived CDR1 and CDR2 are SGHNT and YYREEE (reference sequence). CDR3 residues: CASSPGLAGEHIQTQYF. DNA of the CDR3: TGTGCCAGCAGCCCTGGACTAGCGGGAGAACACATCCAGACCCAGTACTTC.

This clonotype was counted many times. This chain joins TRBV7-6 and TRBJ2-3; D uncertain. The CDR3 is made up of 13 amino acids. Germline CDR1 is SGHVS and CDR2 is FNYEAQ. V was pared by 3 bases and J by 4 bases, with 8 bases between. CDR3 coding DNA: TGTGCCAGCAGCTTGGTCGGGTCAGATACGCAGTATTTT. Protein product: CASSLVGSDTQYF.